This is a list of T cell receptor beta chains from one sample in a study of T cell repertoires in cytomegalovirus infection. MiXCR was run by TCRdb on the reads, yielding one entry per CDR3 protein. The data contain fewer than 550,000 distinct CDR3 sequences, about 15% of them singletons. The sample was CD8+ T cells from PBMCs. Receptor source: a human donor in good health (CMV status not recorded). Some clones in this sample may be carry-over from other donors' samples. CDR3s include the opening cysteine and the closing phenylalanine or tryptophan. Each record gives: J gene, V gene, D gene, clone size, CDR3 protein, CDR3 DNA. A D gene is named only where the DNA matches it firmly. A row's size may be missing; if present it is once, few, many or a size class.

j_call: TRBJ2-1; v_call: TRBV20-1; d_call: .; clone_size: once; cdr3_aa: CSPPGYYPNEQFF; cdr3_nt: TGCAGTCCCCCGGGGTACTACCCAAATGAGCAGTTCTTC
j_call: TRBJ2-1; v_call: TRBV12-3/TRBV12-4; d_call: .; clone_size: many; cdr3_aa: CASSLEGTGNEQFF; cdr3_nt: TGTGCCAGCAGTTTGGAGGGGACGGGCAATGAGCAGTTCTTC
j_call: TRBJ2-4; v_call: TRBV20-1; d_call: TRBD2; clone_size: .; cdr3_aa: CSARQLAGVSAKNIQYF; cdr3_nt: TGCAGTGCTCGTCAACTAGCGGGAGTAAGTGCCAAAAACATTCAGTACTTC
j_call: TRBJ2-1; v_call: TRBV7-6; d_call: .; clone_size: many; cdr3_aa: CASSLGGPRGEYNEQFF; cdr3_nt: TGTGCCAGCAGCTTAGGCGGGCCGAGGGGGGAATACAATGAGCAGTTCTTC
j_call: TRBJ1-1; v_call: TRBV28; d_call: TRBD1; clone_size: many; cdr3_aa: CASSLGQGAEAFF; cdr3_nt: TGTGCCAGCAGTTTGGGGCAGGGGGCTGAAGCTTTCTTT
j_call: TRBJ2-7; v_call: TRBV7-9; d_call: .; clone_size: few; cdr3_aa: CASSSRRRSDYEQYF; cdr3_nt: TGTGCCAGCAGCTCTCGTAGGAGATCGGACTACGAGCAGTACTTC
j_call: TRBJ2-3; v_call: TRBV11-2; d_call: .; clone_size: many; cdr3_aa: CASSVSGSTDTQYF; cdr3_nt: TGTGCCAGCAGCGTTAGCGGTAGCACAGATACGCAGTATTTT
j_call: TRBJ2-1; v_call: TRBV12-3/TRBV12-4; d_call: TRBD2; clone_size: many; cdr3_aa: CASSPQAGGSYNEQFF; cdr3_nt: TGTGCCAGCAGCCCCCAGGCGGGGGGGTCCTACAATGAGCAGTTCTTC
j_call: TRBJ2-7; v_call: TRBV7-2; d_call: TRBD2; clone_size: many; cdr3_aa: CASSYLLGLAGIYEQYF; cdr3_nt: TGTGCCAGCAGCTACCTACTGGGACTAGCGGGGATCTACGAGCAGTACTTC
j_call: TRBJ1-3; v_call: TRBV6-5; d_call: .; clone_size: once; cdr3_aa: CASTYRGNSGNTIYF; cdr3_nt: TGTGCCAGCACTTACCGGGGCAACTCTGGAAACACCATATATTTT
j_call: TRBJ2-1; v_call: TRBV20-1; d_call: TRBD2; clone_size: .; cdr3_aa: CSARDRLDGGDEQFF; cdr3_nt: TGCAGTGCTAGAGATAGGCTTGACGGGGGGGATGAGCAGTTCTTC
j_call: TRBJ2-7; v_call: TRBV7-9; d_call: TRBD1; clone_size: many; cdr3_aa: CASSLAQGALYEQYF; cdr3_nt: TGTGCCAGCAGCTTAGCACAGGGGGCTTTGTACGAGCAGTACTTC
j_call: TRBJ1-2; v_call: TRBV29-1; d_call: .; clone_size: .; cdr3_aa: CSVEVRVGYTF; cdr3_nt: TGCAGCGTTGAAGTGCGGGTTGGCTACACCTTC
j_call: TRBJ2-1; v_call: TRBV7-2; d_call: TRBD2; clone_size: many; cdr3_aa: CASSLWGGLAGWEQFF; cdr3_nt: TGTGCCAGCAGCTTATGGGGGGGACTAGCGGGGTGGGAGCAGTTCTTC
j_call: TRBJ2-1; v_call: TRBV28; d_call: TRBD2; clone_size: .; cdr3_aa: CASSTLAEGYNEQFF; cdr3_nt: TGTGCCAGCAGTACGCTAGCGGAGGGGTACAATGAGCAGTTCTTC
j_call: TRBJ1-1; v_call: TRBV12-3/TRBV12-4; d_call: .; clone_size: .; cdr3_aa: CASSPTRNTEAVF; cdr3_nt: TGTGCCAGCAGTCCCACCAGGAACACTGAAGCTGTATTT
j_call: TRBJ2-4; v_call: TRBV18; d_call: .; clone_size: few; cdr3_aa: CASFGTPKNIQYF; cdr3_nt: TGTGCCAGCTTCGGGACACCTAAAAACATTCAGTACTTC
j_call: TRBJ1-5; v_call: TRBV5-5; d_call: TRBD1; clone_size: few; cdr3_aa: CASSPEGATQPQHF; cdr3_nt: TGTGCCAGCAGTCCCGAGGGGGCGACTCAGCCCCAGCATTTT
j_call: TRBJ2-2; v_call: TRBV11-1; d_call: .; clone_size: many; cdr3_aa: CASSPNQAGELFF; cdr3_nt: TGTGCCAGCAGCCCCAACCAGGCCGGGGAGCTGTTTTTT
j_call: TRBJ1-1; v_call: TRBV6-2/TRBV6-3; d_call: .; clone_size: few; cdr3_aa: CASSLSVEAFF; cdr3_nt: TGTGCCAGCAGCCTAAGCGTTGAAGCTTTCTTT
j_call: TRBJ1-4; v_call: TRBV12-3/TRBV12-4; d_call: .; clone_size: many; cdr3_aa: CASSFWPGDEKLFF; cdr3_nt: TGTGCCAGCAGTTTCTGGCCAGGAGATGAAAAACTGTTTTTT
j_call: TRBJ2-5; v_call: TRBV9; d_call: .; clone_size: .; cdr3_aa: CASSVGAHQETQYF; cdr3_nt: TGTGCCAGCAGCGTAGGGGCACACCAAGAGACCCAGTACTTC
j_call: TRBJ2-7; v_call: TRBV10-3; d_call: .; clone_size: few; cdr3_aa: CAITPGGFESYEQYF; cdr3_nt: TGTGCCATCACCCCAGGCGGCTTCGAGTCCTACGAGCAGTACTTC
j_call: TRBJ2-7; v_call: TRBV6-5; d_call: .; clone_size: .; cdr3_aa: CASSYSAPGYEQYF; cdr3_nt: TGTGCCAGCAGTTACTCGGCCCCAGGCTACGAGCAGTACTTC
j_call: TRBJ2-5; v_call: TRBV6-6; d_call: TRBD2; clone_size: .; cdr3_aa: CASSYLRFGGSSQETQYF; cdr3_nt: TGTGCCAGCAGTTATTTGAGGTTTGGCGGGAGCTCTCAAGAGACCCAGTACTTC
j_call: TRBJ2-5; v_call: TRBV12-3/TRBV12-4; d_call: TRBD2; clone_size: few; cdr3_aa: CASSRPLLGLGKETQYF; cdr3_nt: TGTGCCAGCAGTCGCCCCCTTTTAGGACTAGGTAAAGAGACCCAGTACTTC
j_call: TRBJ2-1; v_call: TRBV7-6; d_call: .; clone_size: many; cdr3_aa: CASSLARQGGGNEQFF; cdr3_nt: TGTGCCAGCAGCTTAGCGCGGCAGGGTGGGGGCAATGAGCAGTTCTTC
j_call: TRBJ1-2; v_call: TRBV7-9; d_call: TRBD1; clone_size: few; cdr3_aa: CASSSGQESVNYGYTF; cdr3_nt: TGTGCCAGCAGCTCGGGACAGGAATCCGTTAACTATGGCTACACCTTC
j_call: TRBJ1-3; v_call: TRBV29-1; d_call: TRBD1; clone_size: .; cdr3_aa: CSVLGTGKKPGNTIYF; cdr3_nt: TGCAGCGTTTTGGGGACAGGAAAAAAGCCTGGAAACACCATATATTTT
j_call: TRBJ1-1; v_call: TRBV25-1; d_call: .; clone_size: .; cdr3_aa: CASSEYSGEAFF; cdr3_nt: TGTGCCAGCAGTGAATATTCAGGTGAAGCTTTCTTT
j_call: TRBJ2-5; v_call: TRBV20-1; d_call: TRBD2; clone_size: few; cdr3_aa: CSARSYEREQETQYF; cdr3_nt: TGCAGTGCTAGGTCTTACGAGCGGGAGCAAGAGACCCAGTACTTC
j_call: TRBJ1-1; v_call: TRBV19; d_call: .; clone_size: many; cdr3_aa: CASTDSGIESFF; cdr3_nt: TGTGCCAGTACCGACTCAGGGATTGAGTCTTTCTTT
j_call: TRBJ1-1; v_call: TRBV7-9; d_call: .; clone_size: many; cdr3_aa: CASSSADRNTEAFF; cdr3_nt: TGTGCCAGCAGCTCCGCCGACAGGAACACTGAAGCTTTCTTT
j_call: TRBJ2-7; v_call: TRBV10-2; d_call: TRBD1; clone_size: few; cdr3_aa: CASRGTGGYDEQYF; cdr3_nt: TGCGCCAGCAGGGGGACAGGGGGCTACGACGAGCAGTACTTC
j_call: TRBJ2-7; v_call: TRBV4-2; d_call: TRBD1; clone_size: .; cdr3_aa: CASSHRQGGIDEQYF; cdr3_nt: TGTGCCAGCAGCCACCGACAGGGTGGAATTGACGAGCAGTACTTC
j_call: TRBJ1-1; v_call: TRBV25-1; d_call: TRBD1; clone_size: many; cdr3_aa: CASSQGTGLNKPPKTEAFF; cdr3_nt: TGTGCCAGCAGTCAGGGGACAGGGTTAAATAAGCCCCCTAAGACTGAAGCTTTCTTT
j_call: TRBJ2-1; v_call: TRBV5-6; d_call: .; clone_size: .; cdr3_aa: CASSLGNIEQFF; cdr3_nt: TGTGCCAGCAGCTTGGGGAACATTGAGCAGTTCTTC
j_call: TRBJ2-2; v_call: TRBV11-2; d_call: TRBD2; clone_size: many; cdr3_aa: CASSLDNGGGGELFF; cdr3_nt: TGTGCCAGCAGCTTAGACAATGGGGGGGGCGGGGAGCTGTTTTTT